Listed below are T cell receptor beta chains from one sample, sequenced in a study of patients and donors after allogeneic stem cell transplantation. MiXCR was run by TCRdb on the RT-PCR reads, yielding one entry per CDR3 protein. The table records about a million distinct CDR3 sequences, 15% to 20% of them present only once. The sample taken for sequencing was blood, either unsorted or a sorted T cell fraction (not recorded which). These receptors all come from a human donor who was either an allogeneic HSCT recipient or a stem cell or donor lymphocyte infusion donor (not recorded which). It is not recorded whose cells these are; they may come from a transplant donor. CDR3s include the opening cysteine and the closing phenylalanine or tryptophan. The D gene is left open where the match is weak. A clone size is listed for some rows: how often the clone was seen (once, few, many), or a class if it is expanded.

few	TRBV7-9	TRBJ2-3	TRBD1	CASSLAHRGSLDTQYF	TGTGCCAGCAGCTTAGCTCACAGGGGGAGCCTAGATACGCAGTATTTT
many	TRBV12-3/TRBV12-4	TRBJ1-5	NA	CASSLGRVGNQPQHF	TGTGCCAGCAGTCTCGGGAGGGTCGGCAATCAGCCCCAGCATTTT
few	TRBV20-1	TRBJ2-1	TRBD1	CSAKRDRGNEQFF	TGCAGTGCAAAACGGGACAGGGGGAATGAGCAGTTCTTC
NA	TRBV4-2	TRBJ1-2	NA	CASSLSRGTYGYTF	TGTGCCAGCAGCCTGTCCAGGGGAACCTATGGCTACACCTTC
few	TRBV4-2	TRBJ2-1	NA	CASSLSVGGGEQFF	TGTGCCAGCAGCCTATCGGTGGGCGGCGGTGAGCAGTTCTTC
few	TRBV12-3/TRBV12-4	TRBJ1-2	NA	CASRLQGSGDYGYTF	TGTGCCAGCAGATTACAGGGTAGTGGGGACTATGGCTACACCTTC
NA	TRBV12-3/TRBV12-4	TRBJ2-1	NA	CASSPTFKLVAEQFF	TGTGCCAGCAGCCCCACATTTAAACTAGTCGCTGAGCAGTTCTTC
NA	TRBV30	TRBJ1-1	TRBD1	CAWSPGQGRTEAFF	TGTGCCTGGAGTCCGGGACAGGGTCGCACTGAAGCTTTCTTT
NA	TRBV7-9	TRBJ2-5	NA	CASSFFVRAQEKETQYF	TGTGCCAGCAGCTTTTTCGTTAGGGCGCAGGAAAAAGAGACCCAGTACTTC
few	TRBV12-3/TRBV12-4	TRBJ2-6	TRBD2	CASSFLSGGAGGLSGANVLTF	TGTGCCAGCAGTTTTTTGTCTGGTGGGGCGGGAGGCCTCTCTGGGGCCAACGTCCTGACTTTC
few	TRBV10-3	TRBJ2-5	TRBD1	CAISDPGTGMQETQYF	TGTGCCATCAGTGACCCCGGGACAGGGATGCAAGAGACCCAGTACTTC
NA	TRBV24-1	TRBJ2-2	TRBD1	CATSDYGQGRSGGELFF	TGTGCCACCAGTGATTACGGACAGGGACGGAGTGGCGGGGAGCTGTTTTTT
few	TRBV20-1	TRBJ1-6	NA	CSARGREDPYNSPLHF	TGCAGTGCTAGAGGCAGGGAGGACCCCTATAATTCACCCCTCCACTTT
once	TRBV2	TRBJ2-5	NA	CASSDHGGSYGKETQYF	TGTGCCAGCAGTGACCACGGAGGTAGCTATGGGAAAGAGACCCAGTACTTC
NA	TRBV9	TRBJ2-7	NA	CASSAEGYEQYF	TGTGCCAGCAGCGCCGAGGGGTACGAGCAGTACTTC
few	TRBV12-3/TRBV12-4	TRBJ2-2	TRBD1	CASSPYRGNTGELFF	TGTGCCAGCAGCCCTTACAGGGGTAACACCGGGGAGCTGTTTTTT
NA	TRBV18	TRBJ2-5	TRBD2	CASSPGLAGSQETQYF	TGTGCCAGCTCACCAGGGCTAGCGGGGTCTCAAGAGACCCAGTACTTC
few	TRBV5-1	TRBJ2-7	NA	CASSLEQRSSYEQYF	TGCGCCAGCAGCTTGGAGCAGCGAAGCTCCTACGAGCAGTACTTC
few	TRBV27	TRBJ1-4	TRBD1	CASSLLRQGVEKLFF	TGTGCCAGCAGTTTACTCCGACAGGGCGTTGAAAAACTGTTTTTT
few	TRBV6-2/TRBV6-3	TRBJ2-5	TRBD1	CASRSSGTGEETQYF	TGTGCCAGCCGCTCCTCCGGGACAGGGGAAGAGACCCAGTACTTC
NA	TRBV25-1	TRBJ2-4	NA	CASSELDSPENIQYF	TGTGCCAGCAGTGAATTGGACAGCCCGGAAAACATTCAGTACTTC
NA	TRBV11-2	TRBJ2-3	NA	CASSLLPTNTDTQYF	TGTGCCAGCAGCTTATTGCCGACCAACACAGATACGCAGTATTTT
NA	TRBV4-2	TRBJ1-1	NA	CASSQSTGGGNTEAFF	TGTGCCAGCAGCCAGTCAACAGGTGGGGGTAACACTGAAGCTTTCTTT
once	TRBV30	TRBJ2-7	TRBD1	CAWSLLGTGVYEQYF	TGTGCCTGGAGCCTGCTTGGGACAGGGGTATACGAGCAGTACTTC
NA	TRBV7-9	TRBJ2-3	NA	CASSPPAVNEYF	TGTGCCAGCAGCCCCCCAGCGGTAAACGAGTATTTT
NA	TRBV3-1	TRBJ2-7	TRBD2	CASSQVSLAGGRGEQYF	TGTGCCAGCAGCCAAGTTTCACTAGCGGGAGGACGGGGCGAGCAGTACTTC
many	TRBV7-8	TRBJ2-2	NA	CASSLAGYTGELFF	TGTGCCAGCAGCTTAGCGGGTTACACCGGGGAGCTGTTTTTT
NA	TRBV4-1	TRBJ2-1	TRBD2	CASSRLADRSSSYNEQFF	TGCGCCAGCAGCCGACTAGCCGACCGATCTAGCTCCTACAATGAGCAGTTCTTC
NA	TRBV5-1	TRBJ1-4	NA	CASSSTALATNEKLFF	TGCGCCAGCAGCTCAACGGCCCTAGCAACTAATGAAAAACTGTTTTTT
few	TRBV11-2	TRBJ2-5	TRBD2	CASSLGSSGSWETQYF	TGTGCCAGCAGCTTAGGTTCTAGCGGCTCCTGGGAGACCCAGTACTTC
many	TRBV10-3	TRBJ2-7	TRBD1	CAIRTYLGGGYEQYF	TGTGCCATCAGAACCTATCTAGGGGGCGGCTACGAGCAGTACTTC
few	TRBV7-2	TRBJ2-3	TRBD2	CASRGREWGTDTQYF	TGTGCCAGCAGGGGGCGGGAGTGGGGCACAGATACGCAGTATTTT
NA	TRBV12-3/TRBV12-4	TRBJ2-3	NA	CASSWRTSTDTQYF	TGTGCCAGCAGTTGGAGGACTAGCACAGATACGCAGTATTTT
few	TRBV5-6	TRBJ2-3	TRBD1	CASSLAGQGITDTQYF	TGTGCCAGCAGCTTGGCTGGACAGGGGATCACAGATACGCAGTATTTT
many	TRBV13	TRBJ2-1	TRBD1	CASSTRDRGQNEQFF	TGTGCCAGCAGCACCAGGGACAGGGGGCAGAATGAGCAGTTCTTC
NA	TRBV29-1	TRBJ2-3	NA	CSVDFPQYF	TGCAGCGTAGATTTCCCTCAGTATTTT
NA	TRBV5-5	TRBJ1-1	NA	CASSLPPVTEAFF	TGTGCCAGCAGCTTGCCGCCGGTCACTGAAGCTTTCTTT
NA	TRBV7-9	TRBJ2-1	TRBD2	CASSTLAGADEQFF	TGTGCCAGCAGCACGCTAGCGGGAGCAGATGAGCAGTTCTTC
few	TRBV7-6	TRBJ2-2	NA	CASSLVRTANTGELFF	TGTGCCAGCAGCTTAGTTAGGACAGCAAACACCGGGGAGCTGTTTTTT
NA	TRBV15	TRBJ1-2	TRBD1	CATSGAGTGGFYGYTF	TGTGCCACCAGCGGAGCCGGGACAGGGGGCTTCTATGGCTACACCTTC
NA	TRBV29-1	TRBJ2-7	TRBD1	CSARTGEDYEQYF	TGCAGCGCCAGGACAGGGGAGGACTACGAGCAGTACTTC
few	TRBV5-5	TRBJ2-7	NA	CASSRSGVNMYF	TGTGCCAGCAGCCGTTCCGGGGTTAACATGTACTTC
NA	TRBV18	TRBJ2-7	TRBD2	CASSPPGLAREQYF	TGTGCCAGCTCACCACCGGGACTAGCGAGGGAGCAGTACTTC
NA	TRBV6-2/TRBV6-3	TRBJ1-1	NA	CASSWRGGAEAFF	TGTGCCAGCAGTTGGAGGGGAGGGGCTGAAGCTTTCTTT
NA	TRBV12-3/TRBV12-4	TRBJ1-5	NA	CASSLGGSSQNQPQHF	TGTGCCAGCAGTTTAGGAGGGTCCTCCCAGAATCAGCCCCAGCATTTT
many	TRBV7-8	TRBJ1-4	NA	CASSSRPEKLFF	TGTGCCAGCAGCTCAAGACCTGAAAAACTGTTTTTT
NA	TRBV25-1	TRBJ2-1	NA	CASSPFQGSYNEQFF	TGTGCCAGCAGTCCCTTTCAGGGCAGCTACAATGAGCAGTTCTTC
few	TRBV4-1	TRBJ2-1	NA	CASSLLELAFSSYNEQFF	TGCGCCAGCAGCCTTCTAGAACTAGCTTTCAGCTCCTACAATGAGCAGTTCTTC
few	TRBV6-1	TRBJ1-6	TRBD1	CASSRQGVSSPLHF	TGTGCCAGCAGTCGACAGGGGGTCAGTTCACCCCTCCACTTT
few	TRBV7-2	TRBJ2-5	NA	CASSLALRSEETQYF	TGTGCCAGCAGCTTAGCGCTGAGGAGTGAAGAGACCCAGTACTTC
NA	TRBV24-1	TRBJ2-1	TRBD1	CATSDRRQGRSPSNEQFF	TGTGCCACCAGTGACCGCAGACAGGGCCGCTCCCCTAGCAATGAGCAGTTCTTC